In its sample, the clone carrying this T cell receptor (beta chain) was seen many times. The target antigen is unknown. TCRbeta library construction was performed incorporating unique molecular identifiers. MiXCR, run by TCRdb on the PCR reads, gives a single entry per CDR3 protein. This table holds roughly 45,000 distinct CDR3 sequences, nearly 9.5% found once. The data stem from a study of T-cell reconstitution after alpha-beta-depleted transplantation in children. General study findings and limits: T-cell counts and diversity were attributed mostly to newly produced T cells one year after transplant.

V lost 0 bases to trimming and J lost 10 bases, with 11 bases between them. This CDR3 region has 13 residues. The germline V gene has CDR1 SGHRS and CDR2 YFSETQ. The gene calls are TRBV5-1 and TRBJ2-1; D may be TRBD2 (6 bases). Here the sequenced sample was PBMCs, mostly from graft donor cells, taken 60 days after TCRalphabeta/CD19-depleted stem cell transplant. This clonotype was sampled from a male patient aged 2 to 9 who had a stem cell transplant for chronic granulomatous disease, so the T cells may come from the graft donor. CDR3 amino acids: CASSLVIRGEQFF. In nucleotides, the CDR3 is TGCGCCAGCAGCTTGGTGATCCGGGGGGAGCAGTTCTTC. The full variable domain, its missing parts supplied by reference TRBV5-1 and TRBJ2-1, is KAGVTQTPRYLIKTRGQQVTLSCSPISGHRSVSWYQQTPGQGLQFLFEYFSETQRNKGNFPGRFSGRQFSNSRSEMNVSTLELGDSALYLCASSLVIRGEQFFGPGTRLTVL.